The 25 T cell receptor beta chains below were found in one sample sequenced in a study of T cells after somatic rescue of genetic block. Data came from immunoSEQ multiplex PCR; TCRdb stores just in-frame clones and leaves some out. The sample consists of around 70,000 clones, around 92% of them appearing once. Material: peripheral blood mononuclear cells (PBMCs). All receptors come from a man aged 40-50 years.

This chain links TRBV7-2 with TRBJ2-2, with D possibly TRBD1 on 5 matching bases. This CDR3 has 16 residues. Germline values: CDR1 SGHTA, CDR2 FQGNSA. The V gene lost 1 base and the J gene lost 1 base, with 10 bases spanning the gap. CDR3: CASSLGGQGNTGELFF. In DNA, the CDR3 is TGTGCCAGCAGCTTAGGGGGCCAGGGGAACACCGGGGAGCTGTTTTTT.

This chain connects TRBV28 to TRBJ1-5, with 7 bases that match TRBD1. The V segment lost 6 bases and the J segment 6 bases; nucleotides outside the gene matches: 2. From germline, CDR1 is MDHEN and CDR2 SYDVKM. The CDR3 is 12 amino acids. The CDR3 coding sequence is TGTGCCAGCAGGACAGGGAGTCAGCCCCAGCATTTT. Its translation: CASRTGSQPQHF.

J is TRBJ1-4 and V is TRBV19; tentatively, D is TRBD1 (5 bases). Germline CDR1 LNHDA, CDR2 SQIVND (reference sequence). The ends were cut back, 4 bases at V and 10 bases at J, with 10 bases in the middle. The CDR3 is 12 amino acids. The CDR3 protein is CASSTRDGKLFF. The CDR3 nucleotides read TGTGCCAGTAGTACTCGGGACGGAAAACTGTTTTTT.

The chain has TRBV11-3 and TRBJ2-1; 8 nucleotides align to TRBD1. V lost 5 bases to trimming and J lost 5 bases; unmatched junction nucleotides: 5. Germline V gene data show CDR1 as SGHNT and CDR2 as YENEEA. This CDR3 region has 14 residues. CDR3 in amino acids: CASSRDRRNNEQFF. Here the CDR3 DNA reads TGTGCCAGCAGCCGGGACAGGCGTAACAATGAGCAGTTCTTC.

The rearrangement joins TRBV5-1 to TRBJ1-5; 8 nucleotides align to TRBD1. This CDR3 region has 15 residues. V lost 2 bases to trimming and J lost 3 bases; unmatched junction nucleotides: 4. Per germline, CDR1 SGHRS and CDR2 YFSETQ. Here the CDR3 DNA reads TGCGCCAGCAGCTTAGACAGGGGTGACAATCAGCCCCAGCATTTT. As protein: CASSLDRGDNQPQHF.

The genes are TRBV10-2 and TRBJ2-1, with 9 bases matching TRBD1. Germline V gene lookup returns CDR1 WSHSY and CDR2 SAAADI. V lost 6 bases to trimming and J lost 9 bases; unmatched junction nucleotides: 6. The CDR3 covers 13 residues. DNA for the CDR3: TGCGCCAGCAGCCGGGACAGGGAGGCTGAGCAGTTCTTC. It translates to CASSRDREAEQFF.

The chain combines TRBV15 with TRBJ1-2; a possible D gene is TRBD1 (6 bases). This CDR3 is built from 16 residues. The V end was cut by 8 bases, the J end by 4 bases, with 23 bases between. Germline loops: CDR1 LNHNV, CDR2 YYDKDF (reference sequence). The CDR3 loop reads CATGAGGLSVGYGYTF. The CDR3 DNA reads TGTGCCACCGGGGCCGGGGGGCTAAGTGTTGGCTATGGCTACACCTTC.

The chain employs TRBV7-9 and TRBJ1-3, with TRBD1 matching 10 bases. The CDR3 covers 16 residues. The V segment lost 5 bases and the J segment 0 bases; nucleotides outside the gene matches: 4. The germline V gene encodes CDR1 SEHNR and CDR2 FQNEAQ (reference sequence). CDR3 protein: CASSARTGGSGNTIYF. CDR3 bases: TGTGCCAGCAGCGCCCGGACAGGGGGCTCTGGAAACACCATATATTTT.

This chain links TRBV7-9 with TRBJ2-7; 8 nucleotides line up with TRBD1. V was pared by 2 bases and J by 3 bases, with 15 bases of the junction left unmatched. The CDR3 loop spans 18 amino acids. Germline CDR1 and CDR2: SEHNR and FQNEAQ (reference sequence). The CDR3 nucleotides are TGTGCCAGCAGCTTATACGGTCGCGGCGCAGGGGGCTTCTACGAGCAGTACTTC. It yields the protein CASSLYGRGAGGFYEQYF.

The rearrangement links TRBV10-1 to TRBJ1-1, with no clear D. Trimming took 4 bases from V and 1 from J, leaving 16 bases between them. There are 16 residues in the CDR3. CDR1 and CDR2 from the germline V gene are WNHNN and SYGVQD (reference sequence). The chain's CDR3 is CASSGSINPSNTEAFF. The CDR3 DNA is TGCGCCAGCAGTGGGTCGATCAACCCTTCGAACACTGAAGCTTTCTTT.

The chain joins TRBV4-1 to TRBJ2-3; D possibly corresponds to TRBD2 (5 bases). With 0 bases removed from V and 1 base from J, the gap between germline ends came to 14 bases. Germline V gene sequence: CDR1 MGHRA, CDR2 YSYEKL. CDR3 size: 17 residues. The CDR3 reads CASSQDFEEAGTDTQYF. The CDR3 nucleotides are TGCGCCAGCAGCCAAGATTTCGAGGAAGCGGGCACAGATACGCAGTATTTT.

V usage is TRBV5-1 and J usage is TRBJ1-4; weak D call: TRBD1 (5 bases). Per germline, CDR1 SGHRS and CDR2 YFSETQ. The CDR3 spans 18 residues. V lost 4 bases to trimming and J lost 1 base, with 20 bases between them. In DNA form, the CDR3 reads TGCGCCAGCAGCAGGGGCAGGGCTCTACAAGTAACTAATGAAAAACTGTTTTTT. Its protein is CASSRGRALQVTNEKLFF.

V usage is TRBV6-5 and J usage is TRBJ1-1; D might be TRBD1 (5 bases). The length of the CDR3 is 14 residues. Germline values: CDR1 MNHEY, CDR2 SVGAGI. V was clipped by 7 bases and J by 4 bases, with 16 bases between them. The CDR3 DNA is TGTGCCAGCACTCACCTTCAGGGTATCACTGAAGCTTTCTTT. This codes for CASTHLQGITEAFF.

The chain recombines TRBV4-1 with TRBJ1-5; possibly TRBD1 for D (6 bases). The V and J ends lost 0 bases and 6 bases respectively, with 9 bases between them. CDR3 length: 14 amino acids. Germline V gene lookup returns CDR1 MGHRA and CDR2 YSYEKL. The CDR3 sequence: CASSQEGGSQPQHF. The CDR3 nucleotides are TGCGCCAGCAGCCAAGAGGGGGGCTCTCAGCCCCAGCATTTT.

The V gene is TRBV30, the J gene TRBJ1-2; a possible D gene is TRBD1 (5 bases). V was pared by 4 bases and J by 9 bases, with 18 bases between. Germline CDR1 reads GTSNPN; CDR2 reads SVGIG (reference sequence). This CDR3 comprises 13 residues. The DNA for the CDR3 is TGTGCCTGGACCAGGGACGGCCTTGAGCGCTACACCTTC. This sequence encodes CAWTRDGLERYTF. Together with reference TRBV30 and TRBJ1-2, the CDR3 gives the full variable domain: SQTIHQWPATLVQPVGSPLSLECTVEGTSNPNLYWYRQAAGRGLQLLFYSVGIGQISSEVPQNLSASRPQDRQFILSSKKLLLSDSGFYLCAWTRDGLERYTFGSGTRLTVV.

This sequence joins TRBV19 and TRBJ2-7; 7 bases are shared with TRBD1. Germline V gene sequence: CDR1 LNHDA, CDR2 SQIVND (reference sequence). This CDR3 comprises 12 residues. With V trimmed by 3 bases and J by 7 bases, 3 bases remained unmatched. The CDR3 loop reads CASSIPDREQYF. Written as DNA, the CDR3 is TGTGCCAGTAGTATTCCGGACAGGGAGCAGTACTTC.

This chain joins TRBV7-3 and TRBJ2-3, with D hard to call. CDR3 length: 15 amino acids. Deletions cut 1 base from V and 4 bases from J, with 12 bases between. The germline V gene encodes CDR1 SGHTA and CDR2 FQGTGA. CDR3: CASSLSPVGADTQYF. In nucleotides, the CDR3 is TGTGCCAGCAGCTTAAGCCCAGTGGGCGCAGATACGCAGTATTTT.

This sequence joins TRBV14 and TRBJ1-5; D not certain. V lost 6 bases and J 2 bases, leaving 11 bases between the germline ends. CDR1 SGHDN and CDR2 FVKESK come from the germline V gene. The CDR3 length is 14 residues. In DNA, the CDR3 is TGTGCCAGCAGTCTAACTGGACGCAATCAGCCCCAGCATTTT. The encoded protein is CASSLTGRNQPQHF.

This clone was counted a single time. The V gene is TRBV19, the J gene TRBJ1-2, with D possibly matching TRBD1 (5 bases). Germline V gene sequence: CDR1 LNHDA, CDR2 SQIVND (reference sequence). This CDR3 is built from 14 residues. V was cut by 3 bases and J by 6 bases, with 14 bases left in between. Here the CDR3 DNA reads TGTGCCAGTAGTATTTGGGGGGTTGTAAATGGCTACACCTTC. It translates to CASSIWGVVNGYTF.

In its sample, this clone ranks as medium-sized. The chain carries TRBV5-1 and TRBJ1-4; the match to TRBD1 covers 9 bases. With V trimmed by 0 bases and J by 7 bases, 4 bases remained unmatched. CDR1 is SGHRS, CDR2 YFSETQ, per germline. This CDR3 spans 15 amino acids. CDR3 nucleotides: TGCGCCAGCAGCTTGGGACAGGGGGATAGTGAAAAACTGTTTTTT. Residues: CASSLGQGDSEKLFF.

The rearrangement links TRBV7-9 to TRBJ2-1; D might be TRBD1 or TRBD2, each matching 5 bases. With 5 bases removed from V and 5 bases from J, the gap between germline ends came to 10 bases. This CDR3 region has 13 residues. CDR1 SEHNR and CDR2 FQNEAQ come from the germline V gene (reference sequence). The CDR3 region is CASSPGTHNEQFF. The CDR3 region has the DNA TGTGCCAGCAGCCCCGGGACGCACAATGAGCAGTTCTTC.

This chain connects TRBV9 to TRBJ2-1, with 9 bases aligning to TRBD2. The CDR3 spans 16 residues. CDR1 and CDR2 (germline): SGDLS, YYNGEE. J gave up 5 bases and V 1 base, and 7 bases lay outside the gene matches. The CDR3 loop is CASSVTGRLADNEQFF. DNA for the CDR3: TGTGCCAGCAGCGTAACCGGCCGACTAGCGGACAATGAGCAGTTCTTC.

The chain has TRBV11-2 and TRBJ2-2, with 11 bases aligning to TRBD1. This CDR3 spans 18 amino acids. V was pared by 3 bases and J by 7 bases, with 13 bases of the junction left unmatched. CDR1 is SGHAT, CDR2 FQNNGV, per germline. CDR3 sequence reads: CASSLIYSGTGGDGELFF. CDR3 in DNA: TGTGCCAGCAGCTTGATCTACTCCGGGACAGGGGGTGACGGGGAGCTGTTTTTT.

J is TRBJ2-7 and V is TRBV7-2; 7 bases line up with TRBD2. J gave up 3 bases and V 3 bases, and 8 bases lay outside the gene matches. Germline V lookup: CDR1 SGHTA, CDR2 FQGNSA. This CDR3 spans 15 amino acids. CDR3 nucleotides: TGTGCCAGCAGCTTGGTTATCCTAGCGGACTACGAGCAGTACTTC. As protein: CASSLVILADYEQYF.

This chain links TRBV14 with TRBJ2-1, with 8 bases that match TRBD2. With V trimmed by 7 bases and J by 9 bases, 14 bases remained unmatched. Looked up from germline, CDR1 is SGHDN and CDR2 is FVKESK. This CDR3 region has 15 residues. This CDR3 reads CASNVGRAGAAEQFF. CDR3 nucleotide sequence: TGTGCCAGCAATGTCGGGAGGGCCGGTGCAGCTGAGCAGTTCTTC. Based on the CDR3 plus reference TRBV14 and TRBJ2-1, the full variable domain is EAGVTQFPSHSVIEKGQTVTLRCDPISGHDNLYWYRRVMGKEIKFLLHFVKESKQDESGMPNNRFLAERTGGTYSTLKVQPAELEDSGVYFCASNVGRAGAAEQFFGPGTRLTVL.